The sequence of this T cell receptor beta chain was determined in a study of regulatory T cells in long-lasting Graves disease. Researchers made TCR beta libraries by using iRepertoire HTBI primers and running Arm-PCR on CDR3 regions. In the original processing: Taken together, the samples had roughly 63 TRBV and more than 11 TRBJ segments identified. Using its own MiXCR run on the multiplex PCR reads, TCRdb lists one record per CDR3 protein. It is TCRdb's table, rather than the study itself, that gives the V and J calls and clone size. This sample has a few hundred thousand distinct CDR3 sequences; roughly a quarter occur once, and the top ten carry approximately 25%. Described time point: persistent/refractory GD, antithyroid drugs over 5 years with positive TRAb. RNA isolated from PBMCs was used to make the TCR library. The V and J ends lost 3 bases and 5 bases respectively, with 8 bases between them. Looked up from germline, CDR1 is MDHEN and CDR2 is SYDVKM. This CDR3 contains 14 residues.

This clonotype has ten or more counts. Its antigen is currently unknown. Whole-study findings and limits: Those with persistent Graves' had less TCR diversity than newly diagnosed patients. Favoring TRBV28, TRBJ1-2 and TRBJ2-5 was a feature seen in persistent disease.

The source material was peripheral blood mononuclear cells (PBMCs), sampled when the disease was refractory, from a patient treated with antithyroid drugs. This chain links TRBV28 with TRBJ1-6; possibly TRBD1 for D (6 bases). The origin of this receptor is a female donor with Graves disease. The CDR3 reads CASSFRGNNSPLHF. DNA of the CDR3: TGTGCCAGCAGTTTCAGGGGAAATAATTCACCCCTCCACTTT.